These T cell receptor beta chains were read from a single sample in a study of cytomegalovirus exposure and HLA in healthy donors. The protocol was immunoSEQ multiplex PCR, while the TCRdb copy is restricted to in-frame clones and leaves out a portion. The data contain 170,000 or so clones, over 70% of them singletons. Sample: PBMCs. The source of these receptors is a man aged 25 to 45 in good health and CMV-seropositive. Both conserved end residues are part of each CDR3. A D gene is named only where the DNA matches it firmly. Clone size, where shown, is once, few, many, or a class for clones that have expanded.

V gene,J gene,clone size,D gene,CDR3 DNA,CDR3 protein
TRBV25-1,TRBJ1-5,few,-,TGTGCCAGCAGCCCCGCGGGTTCCATTCAGCCCCAGCATTTT,CASSPAGSIQPQHF
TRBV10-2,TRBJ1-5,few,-,TGCGCCAGCAGTGAGGCGGGGCCTTCTTATCAGCCCCAGCATTTT,CASSEAGPSYQPQHF
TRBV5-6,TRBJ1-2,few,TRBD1,TGTGCCAGCAGCCTGGGGACAGGGGGAGGCTACACCTTC,CASSLGTGGGYTF
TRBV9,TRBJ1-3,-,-,TGTGCCAGCAGCGCCCGGACAAGCTCTGGAAACACCATATATTTT,CASSARTSSGNTIYF
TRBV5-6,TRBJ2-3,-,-,TGTGCCAGCAGCTTGGTGCCAGGGTCTACAGATACGCAGTATTTT,CASSLVPGSTDTQYF
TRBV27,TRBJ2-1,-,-,TGTGCCAGCAGTTTACGTGACAGGTCAGCCGACAATGAGCAGTTCTTC,CASSLRDRSADNEQFF
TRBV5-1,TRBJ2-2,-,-,TGCGCCAGCAGCTTTGAACTGGTTAACACCGGGGAGCTGTTTTTT,CASSFELVNTGELFF
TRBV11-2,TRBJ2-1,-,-,TGTGCCAGCAGCTTAGACTCGGGAGCGGACAATGAGCAGTTCTTC,CASSLDSGADNEQFF
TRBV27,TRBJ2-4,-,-,TGTGCCAGCAGTCCCGCCATCAGGGACTTAGCCAAAAACATTCAGTACTTC,CASSPAIRDLAKNIQYF
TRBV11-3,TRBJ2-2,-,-,TGTGCCAGCAGCCGATCGACGGGCACCGGGGAGCTGTTTTTT,CASSRSTGTGELFF
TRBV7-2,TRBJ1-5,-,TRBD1,TGTGCCAGCAGCCCATACTCCGGGACAGGGTCCGCGGGCAATCAGCCCCAGCATTTT,CASSPYSGTGSAGNQPQHF
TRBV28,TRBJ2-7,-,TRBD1,TGTGCCAGCAGCGACACCACAGGGGTGGGTTACGAGCAGTACTTC,CASSDTTGVGYEQYF
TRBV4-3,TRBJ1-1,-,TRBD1,TGCGCCAGCAGCCCGTCCCGGGACAGGGAGGGGGCTGAAGCTTTCTTT,CASSPSRDREGAEAFF
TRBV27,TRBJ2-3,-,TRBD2,TGTGCCAGCAGTCGCGGGGGACCCACAGATACGCAGTATTTT,CASSRGGPTDTQYF
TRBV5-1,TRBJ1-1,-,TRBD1,TGCGCCAGCAGCCTGGCCGGGACAGGGCCCTTCATGAACACTGAAGCTTTCTTT,CASSLAGTGPFMNTEAFF
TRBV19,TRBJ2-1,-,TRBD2,TGTGCCAGTAGTCTAAAACCGGGACTAGCTTACAATGAGCAGTTCTTC,CASSLKPGLAYNEQFF
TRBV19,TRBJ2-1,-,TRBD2,TGTGCCAGTAGTATGGTCTTCCTAGCGGGGGGTTCAAATGAGCAGTTCTTC,CASSMVFLAGGSNEQFF
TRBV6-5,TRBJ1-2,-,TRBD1,TGTGCCAGCAGTTACTTATTGACAGGGGGCGGTGAGGGCTACACCTTC,CASSYLLTGGGEGYTF
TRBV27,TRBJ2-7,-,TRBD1,TGTGCCAGCAGTTCCCGGACAGGGGGGACCTCCGAGCAGTACTTC,CASSSRTGGTSEQYF
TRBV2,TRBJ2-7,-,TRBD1,TGTGCCAGCAGTGAAAGGACAGGGGATCACGAGCAGTACTTC,CASSERTGDHEQYF
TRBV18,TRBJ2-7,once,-,TGTGCCAGCTCACCACCGGGCGAAAGGGCGGAGGGTAGTGAGGAGCAGTACTTC,CASSPPGERAEGSEEQYF
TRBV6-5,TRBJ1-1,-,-,TGTGCCAGCACCCAGGGGATGAACACTGAAGCTTTCTTT,CASTQGMNTEAFF
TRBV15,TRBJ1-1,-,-,TGTGCCACCAGCGACCATGGAGGGGGGGACACTGAAGCTTTCTTT,CATSDHGGGDTEAFF
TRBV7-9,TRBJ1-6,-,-,TGTGCCAGCAGCCTCGGACAGATCTATAATTCACCCCTCCACTTT,CASSLGQIYNSPLHF
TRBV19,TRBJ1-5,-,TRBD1,TGTGCCAGTAGCCCCCGGGACAGGGCTGTTCAGCCCCAGCATTTT,CASSPRDRAVQPQHF
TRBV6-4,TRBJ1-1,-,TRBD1,TGTGCCAGCAGTGACACGGGCAGGGGGAGCACTGAAGCTTTCTTT,CASSDTGRGSTEAFF